This is a list of T cell receptor beta chains from one sample in a study of beta chain features in type 1 diabetes. Clones were read by immunoSEQ multiplex PCR, and TCRdb kept only the in-frame ones, dropping some. The table lists about 150,000 clones, just over 9% of them singletons, with about 0.61% in the top ten. The sequenced sample was central memory CD4+ T cells from blood. The receptors shown here come from a man between 18 and 35 years old in good health. Both conserved end residues are trimmed from each CDR3. Size is omitted from some rows. Given values are once, few, many or a class for expanded clones.

j_gene: TRBJ1-6
abundance: NA
v_gene: TRBV27
CDR3aa: ASGEGSYNSPLH

j_gene: TRBJ2-5
abundance: few
v_gene: TRBV5-4
CDR3aa: ASSSGLAGGQVRGTQY

j_gene: TRBJ1-1
abundance: few
v_gene: TRBV7-8
CDR3aa: ASSPWGVDTEAF

j_gene: TRBJ1-2
abundance: once
v_gene: TRBV2
CDR3aa: ASRGAVPTYGYT

j_gene: TRBJ2-7
abundance: few
v_gene: TRBV9
CDR3aa: ASSLRGLAGDPYEQY

j_gene: TRBJ1-5
abundance: NA
v_gene: TRBV19
CDR3aa: ASRFEIAQGQPQH

j_gene: TRBJ2-5
abundance: NA
v_gene: TRBV5-6
CDR3aa: ASSPGSREETQY

j_gene: TRBJ2-3
abundance: NA
v_gene: TRBV9
CDR3aa: ASSVAVAGGYTDTQY

j_gene: TRBJ2-1
abundance: few
v_gene: TRBV6-6
CDR3aa: ASSGTNGGDEQF

j_gene: TRBJ2-3
abundance: few
v_gene: TRBV11-2
CDR3aa: ASSAGLARGDTQY

j_gene: TRBJ2-3
abundance: NA
v_gene: TRBV7-7
CDR3aa: ASSPGLAGDTQY

j_gene: TRBJ1-2
abundance: few
v_gene: TRBV7-3
CDR3aa: ASSGRTGRDDGYT

j_gene: TRBJ1-2
abundance: NA
v_gene: TRBV4-2
CDR3aa: ASSQQARVGYT

j_gene: TRBJ2-1
abundance: NA
v_gene: TRBV9
CDR3aa: ASSGAGSGVNEQF

j_gene: TRBJ2-7
abundance: NA
v_gene: TRBV7-2
CDR3aa: ASSLGRDRGPYEQY

j_gene: TRBJ2-1
abundance: NA
v_gene: TRBV4-3
CDR3aa: ASSQVWTPGERQF

j_gene: TRBJ2-5
abundance: many
v_gene: TRBV5-6
CDR3aa: ASSLVGGETQY

j_gene: TRBJ1-5
abundance: few
v_gene: TRBV6-1
CDR3aa: ASSRTAGQPQH

j_gene: TRBJ2-3
abundance: few
v_gene: TRBV29-1
CDR3aa: SVRETGSTDTQY

j_gene: TRBJ2-7
abundance: NA
v_gene: TRBV5-1
CDR3aa: ASSLGLFGDRGYEQY

j_gene: TRBJ1-3
abundance: NA
v_gene: TRBV14
CDR3aa: ASRQQGTGNTIY

j_gene: TRBJ2-5
abundance: NA
v_gene: TRBV6-5
CDR3aa: ASSAATSSQETQY

j_gene: TRBJ1-5
abundance: NA
v_gene: TRBV19
CDR3aa: ATNRGQGGNQPQH

j_gene: TRBJ1-1
abundance: NA
v_gene: TRBV30
CDR3aa: AWTKNGGITEAF

j_gene: TRBJ2-3
abundance: NA
v_gene: TRBV7-2
CDR3aa: ASSLTGTRGGDTQY